These 5 T cell receptor beta chains came from one sample sequenced in a study of patients and donors after allogeneic stem cell transplantation. From the RT-PCR reads, TCRdb called clonotypes with MiXCR, one entry per CDR3 protein. The sample contains 9,000 to 15,000 distinct CDR3 sequences, around 25% of which appear only once. Sequencing used blood, either unsorted or a sorted T cell fraction (not recorded which). These receptors all come from a human donor who was either an allogeneic HSCT recipient or a stem cell or donor lymphocyte infusion donor (not recorded which). It is not recorded whose cells these are; they may come from a transplant donor.

The chain recombines TRBV15 with TRBJ1-1; D uncertain. V shed 6 bases and J shed 3 bases, with 8 bases lying between them. CDR1 LNHNV and CDR2 YYDKDF come from the germline V gene (reference sequence). This CDR3 region has 12 residues. The CDR3 DNA reads as TGTGCCACCAGGGACTATGACACTGAAGCTTTCTTT. This codes for CATRDYDTEAFF.

This clonotype was picked up a small number of times. The V call is TRBV12-3 or TRBV12-4, the J call TRBJ1-5; possible D gene TRBD1, 6 bases. The V gene lost 5 bases and the J gene lost 0 bases, with 17 bases spanning the gap. There are 17 residues in the CDR3. CDR3 DNA sequence: TGTGCCAGCAGTAACCCTCAGGGGCGGAATAGCAATCAGCCCCAGCATTTT. This gives the protein CASSNPQGRNSNQPQHF.

The J gene is TRBJ1-2, the V gene TRBV7-9, with TRBD1 identical over 7 bases. V was pared by 5 bases and J by 4 bases, with 10 bases of the junction left unmatched. This CDR3 has 15 amino acids. Germline V gives CDR1 SEHNR, CDR2 FQNEAQ (reference sequence). CDR3 sequence (DNA): TGTGCCAGCAGCCTCCACAGGGGCTTCCTCTATGGCTACACCTTC. This encodes CASSLHRGFLYGYTF.

This clonotype was counted at least ten times. V gene TRBV12-3 or TRBV12-4 combines with J gene TRBJ1-1, with D possibly matching TRBD1 (5 bases). This CDR3 contains 15 residues. Trimming stripped 2 bases from V and 4 bases from J, with 14 bases between. The CDR3 sequence: CASSLFTGAGTEAFF. In nucleotides, the CDR3 is TGTGCCAGCAGTTTATTTACTGGGGCGGGCACTGAAGCTTTCTTT.

This chain links TRBV29-1 with TRBJ2-5; 7 positions agree with TRBD1. This CDR3 comprises 12 residues. V lost 6 bases and J lost 4; bases outside the gene matches: 5. CDR1 is SQVTM, CDR2 ANQGSEA, per germline. CDR3 amino acids: CSVETGVETQYF. The DNA for the CDR3 is TGCAGCGTCGAAACAGGGGTAGAGACCCAGTACTTC.